The present entry profiles one T cell receptor beta chain with its context. Its antigen remains unknown. Germline V gene lookup returns CDR1 MNHEY and CDR2 SMNVEV (reference sequence). The CDR3 runs 17 residues. V lost 2 bases and J lost 0; bases outside the gene matches: 9. Sequencing was performed with immunoSEQ multiplex PCR; in TCRdb, only in-frame clones are kept and a portion is missing. Of about 7,500 clones detected, 80% to 90% appear once; the ten largest clones hold 2.5% to 3.5%. The data are from a study of lymphopenia after photon versus proton radiotherapy. Study results and caveats: Relative stability marked proton patients; photon patients lost diversity and naive cells.

The input for sequencing was peripheral blood, taken from a patient treated with photon-based radiotherapy. The clonotype originates from a woman between 65 and 79 years old with pancreatic cancer. The chain couples TRBV27 to TRBJ2-7; 8 bases agree with TRBD2. CDR3 in amino acids: CASSLPKAGVSSYEQYF. CDR3 nucleotide sequence: TGTGCCAGCAGTTTACCCAAAGCGGGAGTGAGCTCCTACGAGCAGTACTTC.